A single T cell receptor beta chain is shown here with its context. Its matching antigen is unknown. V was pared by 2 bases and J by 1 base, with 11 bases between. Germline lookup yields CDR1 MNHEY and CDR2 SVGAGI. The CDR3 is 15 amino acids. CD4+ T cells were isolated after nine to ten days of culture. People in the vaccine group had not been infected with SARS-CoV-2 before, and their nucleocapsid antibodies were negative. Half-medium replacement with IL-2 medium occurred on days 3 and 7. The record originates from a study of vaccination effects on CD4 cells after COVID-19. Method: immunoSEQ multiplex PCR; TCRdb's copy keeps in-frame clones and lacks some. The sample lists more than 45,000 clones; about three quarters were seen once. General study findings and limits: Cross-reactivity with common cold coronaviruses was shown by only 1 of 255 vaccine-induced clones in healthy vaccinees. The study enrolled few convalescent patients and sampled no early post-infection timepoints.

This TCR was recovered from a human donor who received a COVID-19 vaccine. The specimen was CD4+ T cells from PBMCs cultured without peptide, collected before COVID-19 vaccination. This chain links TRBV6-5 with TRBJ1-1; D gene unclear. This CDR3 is CASSYEAMTNTEAFF. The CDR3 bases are TGTGCCAGCAGTTACGAGGCAATGACGAACACTGAAGCTTTCTTT.